This record concerns one TCR beta chain sequence. The data are from a study of control samples from healthy donors and cancer patients. Sequencing used immunoSEQ multiplex PCR; TCRdb keeps in-frame clones, though not all of them. Altogether about 83,000 clones are present, 75% to 95% being singletons, with the ten largest covering around 17%. Germline lookup yields CDR1 LNHDA and CDR2 SQIVND (reference sequence). CDR3 size: 15 residues. Trimming removed 5 bases from V and 5 bases from J, with 15 bases in between. The clonotype comes from a man in his fifties or sixties in good health. The sample taken for sequencing was blood. The rearrangement joins TRBV19 to TRBJ1-4; D is unresolved. CDR3 protein: CASSRVSSGNEKLFF. The CDR3 coding sequence is TGTGCCAGTAGTCGGGTCTCTTCAGGAAATGAAAAACTGTTTTTT.